This entry lists 17 T cell receptor beta chains sequenced from one sample in a study of blood T cell repertoires in COVID-19. Produced via immunoSEQ multiplex PCR; TCRdb's table is partial and in-frame only. The sample records some 140,000 clones, around 86% being singletons. Source material: peripheral blood. These receptors all come from a woman in her fifties or sixties who had recovered from COVID-19.

This chain connects TRBV6-1 to TRBJ1-2; D possibly corresponds to TRBD1 (5 bases). With 3 bases removed from V and 2 bases from J, the gap between germline ends came to 13 bases. This CDR3 region has 15 residues. CDR1 and CDR2 (germline): MNHNS, SASEGT. The CDR3 bases are TGTGCCAGCAGTGATATGATAGGGGCAAACTATGGCTACACCTTC. It is translated as CASSDMIGANYGYTF.

The rearrangement links TRBV15 to TRBJ2-7; D is possibly TRBD1 (6 bases). V was shortened by 3 bases and J by 2 bases, with 14 bases between the two germline ends. Germline CDR1 LNHNV, CDR2 YYDKDF (reference sequence). The CDR3 has 15 amino acids. The chain's CDR3 is CATSRGRQVPYEQYF. DNA for the CDR3: TGTGCCACCAGCAGGGGTCGACAGGTTCCCTACGAGCAGTACTTC.

The chain links TRBV12-5 to TRBJ1-1; 11 nucleotides match TRBD1. Per germline, CDR1 LGHNT and CDR2 FRNRAP. J was trimmed by 8 bases and V by 5 bases; bases with no gene match: 1. The CDR3 runs to 12 residues. CDR3 in amino acids: CASGRDRGEAFF. The CDR3, as DNA: TGTGCTAGTGGTCGGGACAGGGGGGAAGCTTTCTTT.

The chain joins TRBV6-5 to TRBJ1-1; D is perhaps TRBD1 (6 bases). The V gene lost 5 bases and the J gene lost 4 bases, with 17 bases spanning the gap. The CDR3 sequence is 15 residues long. Per the germline V gene, CDR1 is MNHEY and CDR2 is SVGAGI. CDR3 sequence: CASSPLQGRSTEAFF. The CDR3 nucleotides read TGTGCCAGCAGTCCATTACAGGGTCGGAGCACTGAAGCTTTCTTT.

This chain uses TRBV5-5 with TRBJ1-2, with D unclear. CDR3 length equals 14 residues. Trimming cost V 4 bases and J 2 bases, with 12 bases left between them. The germline gives CDR1 SGHKS, CDR2 YYEKEE (reference sequence). CDR3 nucleotide sequence: TGTGCCAGCAGCGGCGGCATGGCGAACTATGGCTACACCTTC. Its translation is CASSGGMANYGYTF.

This clone was observed once. The genes are TRBV2 and TRBJ1-6; no clear D. V was cut by 2 bases and J by 0 bases, with 5 bases left in between. Germline-derived CDR1 and CDR2 are SNHLY and FYNNEI. The CDR3 is 15 residues long. DNA of the CDR3: TGTGCCAGCAGTGAATGGAGCTCCTATAATTCACCCCTCCACTTT. It is translated as CASSEWSSYNSPLHF.

This chain uses TRBV9 with TRBJ1-4; D remains ambiguous. This CDR3 contains 15 residues. The V gene's germline CDR1 is SGDLS and CDR2 YYNGEE. V lost 0 bases to trimming and J lost 0 bases, with 6 bases between them. The CDR3 sequence is CASSVAPATNEKLFF. CDR3 nucleotide sequence: TGTGCCAGCAGCGTAGCTCCAGCAACTAATGAAAAACTGTTTTTT.

This chain connects TRBV7-8 to TRBJ2-1, with D perhaps TRBD1 (6 bases). Trimming shortened V by 6 bases and J by 9 bases, and 18 bases separated the two germline ends. The CDR3 runs to 14 residues. Germline-derived CDR1 and CDR2 are SGHVS and FQNEAQ. The CDR3 DNA reads as TGTGCCAGCAGAGTCACAGGGTTCTGGGGTGAGCAGTTCTTC. Protein product: CASRVTGFWGEQFF.

This chain links TRBV29-1 with TRBJ1-2, with 9 bases that match TRBD1. The CDR3 has 14 residues. Germline V gene data show CDR1 as SQVTM and CDR2 as ANQGSEA. The V segment lost 5 bases and the J segment 7 bases; nucleotides outside the gene matches: 11. Written as DNA, the CDR3 is TGCAGCGTTTTACCTGGACAGGGGACGGTTGGCTACACCTTC. Translating gives CSVLPGQGTVGYTF.

This clone has just one count. The V and J genes are TRBV10-3 and TRBJ1-4; 8 bases fit TRBD1. The CDR3 has 15 residues. Germline CDR1 and CDR2: ENHRY and SYGVKD. V lost 3 bases to trimming and J lost 6 bases; unmatched junction nucleotides: 6. The CDR3 spells CAISDRGQGDEKLFF. The CDR3 DNA follows: TGTGCCATCAGTGACAGGGGGCAGGGGGATGAAAAACTGTTTTTT.

This rearrangement joins TRBV10-1 to TRBJ2-2, with 7 bases matching TRBD2. This CDR3 is 16 amino acids long. Germline assignment: CDR1 WNHNN and CDR2 SYGVQD (reference sequence). The V gene end was trimmed by 5 bases and the J gene end by 0 bases; junction bases not matched to a gene: 6. The CDR3 sequence is CASSKLATTNTGELFF. CDR3 bases: TGCGCCAGCAGTAAACTAGCGACTACGAACACCGGGGAGCTGTTTTTT.

The CDR3 protein is CASRHSGGKETQYF. For the CDR3, the DNA is TGTGCCAGCAGACACAGCGGGGGAAAAGAGACCCAGTACTTC. This chain links TRBV7-2 with TRBJ2-5; 8 bases align to TRBD2. The CDR3 is 14 residues long. In germline, CDR1 is SGHTA, CDR2 FQGNSA. V lost 6 bases and J lost 3; bases outside the gene matches: 6.

This clone has a handful of counts. This chain links TRBV15 with TRBJ2-5; 14 bases match TRBD2. The germline CDR1 and CDR2 sequences are LNHNV and YYDKDF (reference sequence). The length of the CDR3 is 18 residues. Trimming removed 0 bases from V and 7 bases from J; junction bases left unmatched: 10. The CDR3 DNA reads TGTGCCACCAGCAGAGATGGACCTTCCGGGACTAGCGGGGGGACCCAGTACTTC. Protein product: CATSRDGPSGTSGGTQYF.

The chain carries TRBV18 and TRBJ1-2; 7 bases are shared with TRBD1. Germline V CDR1 and CDR2: KGHSH, LQKENI. The V and J ends lost 4 bases and 2 bases, in that order; junction bases with no gene match: 7. This CDR3 spans 15 amino acids. DNA of the CDR3: TGTGCCAGCTCACTCCTAGACAGGGCCAACTATGGCTACACCTTC. This encodes CASSLLDRANYGYTF.

The chain employs TRBV30 and TRBJ1-3; D might be TRBD1 (5 bases). The CDR3 length is 14 residues. The V end was cut by 3 bases, the J end by 1 base, with 10 bases between. Germline V gives CDR1 GTSNPN, CDR2 SVGIG (reference sequence). The CDR3 spells CAWSYGTSGNTIYF. The CDR3 DNA reads as TGTGCCTGGAGCTACGGGACTTCTGGAAACACCATATATTTT.

CDR3 loop: CASSATGTSAKNIQYF. Written as DNA, the CDR3 is TGTGCCAGCAGCGCAACAGGGACTAGTGCCAAAAACATTCAGTACTTC. The rearrangement joins TRBV7-2 to TRBJ2-4, with 8 nucleotides matching TRBD2. The CDR3 totals 16 residues. Unmatched junction bases numbered 7, after V lost 5 bases and J lost 1 base. Looked up from germline, CDR1 is SGHTA and CDR2 is FQGNSA.

The chain employs TRBV3-1 (or the pseudogene TRBV3-2) and TRBJ2-1, with TRBD2 identical over 16 bases. Trimming took 5 bases from V and 14 from J; bases not matched to a gene: 6. In germline, CDR1 is LGHDT, CDR2 YNNKEL (reference sequence). This CDR3 has 14 amino acids. The CDR3 sequence is CASSSGTSGRAEFF. CDR3 bases: TGTGCCAGCAGCAGCGGGACTAGCGGGAGGGCGGAGTTCTTC.